The rows below give T cell receptor beta chains drawn from one sample of a study of shared clonotypes between healthy human individuals. Libraries were prepared by immunoSEQ multiplex PCR; TCRdb keeps only in-frame clonotypes and omits some of them. The sample consists of about 2.4 million clones, 93% of them appearing once. The material sequenced was naive CD4+ T cells from PBMCs. The receptors stem from a man between 18 and 29 years old in good health. Some clones in this sample may be carry-over from other donors' samples. Each CDR3 is given with its conserved first and last residue. Fields, in order: V gene, D gene, clone size, J gene, CDR3 DNA, CDR3 protein. The D gene is left open where the match is weak. Not every row has a clone size; where given, it reads once, few, many or a size class.

>TRBV5-8|-|-|TRBJ2-6
TGTGCCAGCAGCTTGGGGGACTTTCGGTCCAACGTCCTGACTTTC
CASSLGDFRSNVLTF
>TRBV7-9|TRBD1|-|TRBJ2-3
TGTGCCAGCAGCTCACCGACAGGGCCGGCAGATACGCAGTATTTT
CASSSPTGPADTQYF
>TRBV28|TRBD1|-|TRBJ2-7
TGTGCCAGCAGCAGCACAGGGGGATTCCCCTACGAGCAGTACTTC
CASSSTGGFPYEQYF
>TRBV30|-|-|TRBJ2-1
TGTGCCTGGAGTGTTAGCCCTGAGCAGTTCTTC
CAWSVSPEQFF
>TRBV6-6|-|-|TRBJ1-4
TGTGCCAGCAGCACGGGGGGGTTGGGTGAAAAACTGTTTTTT
CASSTGGLGEKLFF
>TRBV4-2|-|-|TRBJ2-1
TGTGCCAGCAGCCAAGATCCGTTCAGAATCTCCTACAATGAGCAGTTCTTC
CASSQDPFRISYNEQFF
>TRBV27|-|-|TRBJ1-2
TGTGCCAGCAGTTTAAGGGGTCCCTTCGGATCCTATGGCTACACCTTC
CASSLRGPFGSYGYTF
>TRBV19|TRBD2|once|TRBJ2-1
TGTGCCAGTAGTACTCGATCGGGTAGCGGGAGGGCCTTGAATGAGCAGTTCTTC
CASSTRSGSGRALNEQFF
>TRBV9|-|once|TRBJ2-3
TGTGCCAGCAGCCCTCTAGACACAGATACGCAGTATTTT
CASSPLDTDTQYF
>TRBV28|-|-|TRBJ1-5
TGTGCCAGCACCTACCGGGCAGTATCCAACCAGCCCCAGCATTTT
CASTYRAVSNQPQHF
>TRBV5-1|TRBD1|-|TRBJ2-7
TGCGCCAGTCCGGGACAGAGCTACGAGCAGTACTTC
CASPGQSYEQYF
>TRBV18|-|-|TRBJ1-2
TGTGCCAGCTCACCAGGACGGGACTATGGCTACACCTTC
CASSPGRDYGYTF
>TRBV28|TRBD2|-|TRBJ2-1
TGTGCCAGCCGGGCGGGGGCCTACAATGAGCAGTTCTTC
CASRAGAYNEQFF
>TRBV11-2|-|-|TRBJ1-3
TGTGCCAGCAGCTCCTTTCACTCTGGAAACACCATATATTTT
CASSSFHSGNTIYF
>TRBV18|-|once|TRBJ2-7
TGTGCCAGCTCACCTGGCCAGGGTTTCGGGCAGTACTTC
CASSPGQGFGQYF
>TRBV28|-|-|TRBJ1-3
TGTGCCAGCAGTTGGGGGAGCCGCTCTGGAAACACCATATATTTT
CASSWGSRSGNTIYF
>TRBV28|TRBD2|-|TRBJ2-1
TGTGCCAGCAGCCCTACTAGCGGGAGGTTAATGATGGATGAGCAGTTCTTC
CASSPTSGRLMMDEQFF
>TRBV30|-|-|TRBJ2-7
TGTGCCTGGAGTGCCACGAGGGACCCCTACGAGCAGTACTTC
CAWSATRDPYEQYF
>TRBV18|-|-|TRBJ1-3
TGTGCCAGCTCCCCTGACAGTACCTCTGGAAACACCATATATTTT
CASSPDSTSGNTIYF
>TRBV6-1|TRBD1|-|TRBJ1-2
TGTGCCAGCAGTGAAAAGGGGGCTGAAGGCTACACCTTC
CASSEKGAEGYTF
>TRBV5-1|-|-|TRBJ2-5
TGCGCCAGCAGCTTGGATCCAGGGTCCCCCGAGACCCAGTACTTC
CASSLDPGSPETQYF
>TRBV19|TRBD1|-|TRBJ1-1
TGTGCCAGTAGTAGTTCCCGGGACAGGGGACCCCCCACTGAAGCTTTCTTT
CASSSSRDRGPPTEAFF
>TRBV6-5|-|-|TRBJ2-7
TGTGCCAGCAGAGACACCAGCAGCTACGAGCAGTACTTC
CASRDTSSYEQYF
>TRBV19|TRBD1|-|TRBJ2-4
TGTGCCAGTAGTATAGAAGGGACAGGGGTCAAATTTGCCAAAAACATTCAGTACTTC
CASSIEGTGVKFAKNIQYF
>TRBV6-5|-|-|TRBJ2-5
TGTGCCAGCAGCCCCAAGCAGGGTGCCGTCCAGTACTTC
CASSPKQGAVQYF
>TRBV5-1|TRBD2|-|TRBJ2-3
TGCGCCAGCAGCATGGGAGGGATTCGGGATACGCAGTATTTT
CASSMGGIRDTQYF
>TRBV7-8|-|-|TRBJ1-2
TGTGCCAGCAGCTCTCTGGACACGGGGTTCAGGGTCAATGGCTACACCTTC
CASSSLDTGFRVNGYTF
>TRBV2|-|-|TRBJ2-3
TGTGCCAGCAGTGAAATAGGGGGAGTGGGGCGCACAGATACGCAGTATTTT
CASSEIGGVGRTDTQYF
>TRBV7-3|-|-|TRBJ2-6
TGTGCCAGCAGCTTAGAGGGGAACGGGGCCAACGTCCTGACTTTC
CASSLEGNGANVLTF
>TRBV30|TRBD2|-|TRBJ2-7
TGTGCCTGGAGTCGGGGGAGGGTACCCTACGAGCAGTACTTC
CAWSRGRVPYEQYF
>TRBV28|-|-|TRBJ2-5
TGTGCCAGCAGCCAGGGTCGCGAGACCCAGTACTTC
CASSQGRETQYF